These T cell receptor beta chains were read from a single sample in a study of T-cell reconstitution after alpha-beta-depleted transplantation in children. From the PCR reads, TCRdb called clonotypes with MiXCR, one entry per CDR3 protein. In total, the table holds roughly 64 distinct CDR3 sequences. Here the sequenced sample was PBMCs, mostly from graft donor cells, taken 180 days after TCRalphabeta/CD19-depleted stem cell transplant. Source of these receptors: a girl under three years old who had a stem cell transplant for combined immunodeficiency, so the T cells may come from the graft donor. The CDR3 runs from the conserved cysteine through the conserved F or W. The D gene is left open where the match is weak. Clone size appears in some rows only: once, few, many, or a class for an expanded clone.

v_call: TRBV10-3
d_call: TRBD1
clone_size: hyperexpanded
j_call: TRBJ1-2
cdr3_aa: CAIKRVKPDRDYGYTF
cdr3_nt: TGTGCCATCAAGAGGGTGAAGCCTGACAGGGACTATGGCTACACCTTC

v_call: TRBV6-4
d_call: TRBD1
clone_size: .
j_call: TRBJ1-5
cdr3_aa: CASSTPRGGLRMSNQPQHF
cdr3_nt: TGTGCCAGCAGTACACCGAGAGGGGGCTTAAGAATGAGCAATCAGCCCCAGCATTTT

v_call: TRBV6-5
d_call: .
clone_size: hyperexpanded
j_call: TRBJ1-1
cdr3_aa: CASSSRGAPFSLHTEAFF
cdr3_nt: TGTGCCAGCAGTTCCCGGGGGGCACCATTCTCCCTGCACACTGAAGCTTTCTTT

v_call: TRBV5-1
d_call: TRBD1
clone_size: .
j_call: TRBJ2-7
cdr3_aa: CASSLPGQNYEQYF
cdr3_nt: TGCGCCAGCAGCTTGCCGGGACAGAACTACGAGCAGTACTTC

v_call: TRBV13
d_call: TRBD1
clone_size: few
j_call: TRBJ2-5
cdr3_aa: CASSFGTGEETQYF
cdr3_nt: TGTGCCAGCAGCTTCGGGACAGGGGAAGAGACCCAGTACTTC

v_call: TRBV10-3
d_call: TRBD2
clone_size: few
j_call: TRBJ2-2
cdr3_aa: CAIRQTSGENTGELFF
cdr3_nt: TGTGCCATCAGGCAGACTAGCGGTGAGAACACCGGGGAGCTGTTTTTT

v_call: TRBV6-5
d_call: .
clone_size: hyperexpanded
j_call: TRBJ1-5
cdr3_aa: CASSYSGRGGGNQPQHF
cdr3_nt: TGTGCCAGCAGTTACTCCGGCCGTGGGGGGGGCAATCAGCCCCAGCATTTT

v_call: TRBV6-5
d_call: .
clone_size: .
j_call: TRBJ1-1
cdr3_aa: CASSYGAMGEAFF
cdr3_nt: TGTGCCAGCAGTTACGGGGCTATGGGTGAAGCTTTCTTT

v_call: TRBV5-1
d_call: .
clone_size: .
j_call: TRBJ2-7
cdr3_aa: CASSLRGWTAPGSYEQYF
cdr3_nt: TGCGCCAGCAGCTTGCGGGGATGGACAGCTCCGGGCTCCTACGAGCAGTACTTC

v_call: TRBV29-1
d_call: .
clone_size: few
j_call: TRBJ2-5
cdr3_aa: CSVESGETQYF
cdr3_nt: TGCAGCGTTGAGTCGGGGGAGACCCAGTACTTC

v_call: TRBV11-3
d_call: .
clone_size: .
j_call: TRBJ1-1
cdr3_aa: CASSSQGAAEAFF
cdr3_nt: TGTGCCAGCAGTTCACAGGGAGCGGCTGAAGCTTTCTTT

v_call: TRBV6-5
d_call: .
clone_size: few
j_call: TRBJ1-1
cdr3_aa: CASSYKREVPEAFF
cdr3_nt: TGTGCCAGCAGTTACAAACGGGAGGTCCCTGAAGCTTTCTTT

v_call: TRBV10-3
d_call: TRBD2
clone_size: .
j_call: TRBJ2-3
cdr3_aa: CAISAGLAGGSTDTQYF
cdr3_nt: TGTGCCATCAGTGCTGGACTAGCGGGGGGGAGCACAGATACGCAGTATTTT

v_call: TRBV6-5
d_call: TRBD1
clone_size: few
j_call: TRBJ1-1
cdr3_aa: CASSYSGQGWNTEAFF
cdr3_nt: TGTGCCAGCAGTTACTCTGGACAGGGGTGGAACACTGAAGCTTTCTTT

v_call: TRBV11-3
d_call: .
clone_size: .
j_call: TRBJ2-5
cdr3_aa: CASSLWTQETQYF
cdr3_nt: TGTGCCAGCAGCTTATGGACCCAAGAGACCCAGTACTTC

v_call: TRBV7-2
d_call: .
clone_size: .
j_call: TRBJ2-7
cdr3_aa: CASSQFSKSPTYEQYF
cdr3_nt: TGTGCCAGCAGCCAGTTCTCTAAATCCCCCACCTACGAGCAGTACTTC

v_call: TRBV6-5
d_call: .
clone_size: few
j_call: TRBJ2-1
cdr3_aa: CASSLQFNEQFF
cdr3_nt: TGTGCCAGCAGTTTACAGTTCAATGAGCAGTTCTTC

v_call: TRBV4-1
d_call: TRBD2
clone_size: .
j_call: TRBJ2-7
cdr3_aa: CASSPRLAILYEQYF
cdr3_nt: TGCGCCAGCAGTCCCAGACTAGCAATACTCTACGAGCAGTACTTC

v_call: TRBV11-3
d_call: TRBD1
clone_size: .
j_call: TRBJ2-2
cdr3_aa: CASSRTGISELFF
cdr3_nt: TGTGCCAGCAGCAGGACAGGGATTTCAGAGCTGTTTTTT

v_call: TRBV10-3
d_call: .
clone_size: few
j_call: TRBJ1-1
cdr3_aa: CAISESRAEAFF
cdr3_nt: TGTGCCATCAGTGAGTCCCGTGCTGAAGCTTTCTTT

v_call: TRBV5-5
d_call: .
clone_size: hyperexpanded
j_call: TRBJ1-1
cdr3_aa: CASSLPAGARTEAFF
cdr3_nt: TGTGCCAGCAGCTTGCCGGCGGGGGCGAGGACTGAAGCTTTCTTT

v_call: TRBV6-4
d_call: TRBD2
clone_size: .
j_call: TRBJ2-4
cdr3_aa: CASGPLADKNIQYF
cdr3_nt: TGTGCCAGCGGACCTCTAGCGGACAAAAACATTCAGTACTTC